What follows is one T cell receptor (beta chain) and its context. These data are taken from a study of blood T cell repertoires in COVID-19. Study-level information: The United States, Italy and Spain supplied acute and convalescent COVID-19 samples. T cells, B-cell-depleted T cells, or PBMCs supplied cDNA or gDNA.

V lost 2 bases, J lost 2 bases, and 13 bases stayed unmatched. Germline V lookup: CDR1 ENHRY, CDR2 SYGVKD. This CDR3 comprises 18 residues. In the original workflow: Counts of nucleated cells, estimated from reference gene primer amplification, were obtained. Assay: immunoSEQ multiplex PCR; the TCRdb copy retains only in-frame clones and omits some. Clone size and the V and J calls come from that table; the DNA yielded D and trimming. The data contain approximately 120,000 clones, around 80% of them seen just once; the ten biggest clones take up less than 5%. The V gene is TRBV10-3, the J gene TRBJ2-7, with 9 positions matching TRBD2. This receptor was obtained from a human donor in a cohort sampled during active or convalescent COVID-19. The sequencing input was peripheral blood. CDR3 amino acids: CAISERGIAGASTYEQYF. DNA of the CDR3: TGTGCCATCAGTGAGCGTGGTATAGCGGGAGCTAGTACCTACGAGCAGTACTTC.